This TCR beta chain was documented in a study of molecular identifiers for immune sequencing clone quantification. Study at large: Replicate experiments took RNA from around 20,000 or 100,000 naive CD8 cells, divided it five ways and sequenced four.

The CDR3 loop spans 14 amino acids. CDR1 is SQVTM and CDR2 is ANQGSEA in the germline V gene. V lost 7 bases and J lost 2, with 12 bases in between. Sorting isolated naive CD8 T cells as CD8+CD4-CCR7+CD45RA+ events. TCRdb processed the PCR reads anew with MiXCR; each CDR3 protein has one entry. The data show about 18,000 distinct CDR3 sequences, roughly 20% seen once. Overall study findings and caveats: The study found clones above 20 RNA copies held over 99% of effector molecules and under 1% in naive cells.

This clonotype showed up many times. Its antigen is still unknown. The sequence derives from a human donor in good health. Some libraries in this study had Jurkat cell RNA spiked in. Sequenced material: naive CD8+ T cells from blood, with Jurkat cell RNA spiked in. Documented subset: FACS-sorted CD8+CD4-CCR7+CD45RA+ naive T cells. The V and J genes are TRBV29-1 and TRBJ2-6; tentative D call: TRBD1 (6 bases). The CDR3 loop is CSAMTGAGANVLTF. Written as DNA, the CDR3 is TGCAGCGCCATGACAGGCGCTGGGGCCAACGTCCTGACTTTC.